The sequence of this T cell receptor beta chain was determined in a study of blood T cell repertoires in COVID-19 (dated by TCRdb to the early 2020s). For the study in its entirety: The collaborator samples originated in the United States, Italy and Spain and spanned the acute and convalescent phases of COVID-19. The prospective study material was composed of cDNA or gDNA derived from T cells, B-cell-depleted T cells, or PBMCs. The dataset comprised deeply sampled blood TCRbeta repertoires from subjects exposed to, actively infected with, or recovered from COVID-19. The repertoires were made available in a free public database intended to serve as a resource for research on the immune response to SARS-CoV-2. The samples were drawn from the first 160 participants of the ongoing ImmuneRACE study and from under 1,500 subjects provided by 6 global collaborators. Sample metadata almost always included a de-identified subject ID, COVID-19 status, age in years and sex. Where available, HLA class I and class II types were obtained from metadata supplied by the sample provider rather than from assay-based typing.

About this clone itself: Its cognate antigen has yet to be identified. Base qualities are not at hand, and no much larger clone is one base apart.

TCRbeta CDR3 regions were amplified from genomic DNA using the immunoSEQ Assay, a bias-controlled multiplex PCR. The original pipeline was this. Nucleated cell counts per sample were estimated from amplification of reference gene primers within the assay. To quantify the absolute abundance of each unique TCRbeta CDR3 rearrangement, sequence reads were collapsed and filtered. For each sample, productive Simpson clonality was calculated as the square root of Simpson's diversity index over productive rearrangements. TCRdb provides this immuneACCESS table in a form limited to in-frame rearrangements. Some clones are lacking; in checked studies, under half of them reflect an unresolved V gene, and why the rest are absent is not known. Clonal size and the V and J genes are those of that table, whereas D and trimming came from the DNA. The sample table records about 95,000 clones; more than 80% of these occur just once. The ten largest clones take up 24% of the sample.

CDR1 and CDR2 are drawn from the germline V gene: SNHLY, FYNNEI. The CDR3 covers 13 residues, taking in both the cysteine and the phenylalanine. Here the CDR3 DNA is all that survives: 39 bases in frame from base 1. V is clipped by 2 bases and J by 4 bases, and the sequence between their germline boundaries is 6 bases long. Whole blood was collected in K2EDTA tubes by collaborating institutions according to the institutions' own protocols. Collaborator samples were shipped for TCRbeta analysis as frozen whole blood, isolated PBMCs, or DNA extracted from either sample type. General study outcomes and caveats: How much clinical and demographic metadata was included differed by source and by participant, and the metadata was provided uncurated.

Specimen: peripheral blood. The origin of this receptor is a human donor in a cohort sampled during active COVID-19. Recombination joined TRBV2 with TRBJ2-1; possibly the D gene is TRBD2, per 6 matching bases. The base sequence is TGTGCCAGCAGTGAACGGGAGTACAATGAGCAGTTCTTC. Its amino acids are CASSEREYNEQFF.